A single sample gave rise to the 20 T cell receptor beta chains below, sequenced in a study of T cell responses to AZD1222 COVID-19 vaccine. Libraries were prepared by immunoSEQ multiplex PCR; TCRdb keeps only in-frame clonotypes and omits some of them. The top ten hold 2.5% to 3% of the sample, which has some 120,000 clones, roughly 93% seen once. The specimen was peripheral blood, collected on day 0 of AZD1222 vaccination. Receptors originate from an adult in good health.

V is TRBV2 and J is TRBJ2-2; 14 nucleotides match TRBD2. In germline, CDR1 is SNHLY, CDR2 FYNNEI. The ends lost 3 bases at V and 6 bases at J; junction bases unmatched: 3. This CDR3 region has 16 residues. CDR3 sequence (DNA): TGTGCCAGCAGTGACGGACTAGCGGGAGGACCCGGGGAGCTGTTTTTT. Translated, it gives CASSDGLAGGPGELFF. The full variable domain, completed using reference TRBV2 and TRBJ2-2, is EPEVTQTPSHQVTQMGQEVILRCVPISNHLYFYWYRQILGQKVEFLVSFYNNEISEKSEIFDDQFSVERPDGSNFTLKIRSTKLEDSAMYFCASSDGLAGGPGELFFGEGSRLTVL.

V is TRBV7-9 and J is TRBJ2-1; D gene uncertain. The germline V gene has CDR1 SEHNR and CDR2 FQNEAQ (reference sequence). CDR3 length equals 12 residues. Trimming took off 6 bases at V and 8 bases at J, with 11 bases between the two ends. The CDR3 nucleotides are TGTGCCAGCAGAGTAGGCGGCGATGAGCAGTTCTTC. Its translation is CASRVGGDEQFF.

The rearrangement links TRBV5-4 to TRBJ1-5, with 8 bases lining up with TRBD1. The CDR3 has 13 residues. V gave up 6 bases and J gave up 4 bases; unmatched junction bases: 3. The germline V gene has CDR1 SGHNT and CDR2 YYREEE (reference sequence). In DNA, the CDR3 is TGTGCCAGCAATACAGGGGGAAATCAGCCCCAGCATTTT. It translates to CASNTGGNQPQHF. The full variable domain, rest sourced from reference TRBV5-4 and TRBJ1-5, is ETGVTQSPTHLIKTRGQQVTLRCSSQSGHNTVSWYQQALGQGPQFIFQYYREEENGRGNFPPRFSGLQFPNYSSELNVNALELDDSALYLCASNTGGNQPQHFGDGTRLSIL.

The V call is TRBV28, the J call TRBJ1-5; 8 bases are shared with TRBD1. V lost 6 bases and J lost 5; bases outside the gene matches: 12. The CDR3 has 16 residues. CDR1 MDHEN and CDR2 SYDVKM come from the germline V gene. The CDR3 sequence: CASRPRDRRNYQPQHF. The CDR3 coding sequence is TGTGCCAGCAGACCTAGGGACAGGCGGAACTATCAGCCCCAGCATTTT.

J is TRBJ1-3 and V is TRBV5-8; D gene unclear. CDR1 and CDR2 from the germline V gene are SGHTS and YDEGEE. The CDR3 is 16 residues long. Trimming cost V 2 bases and J 7 bases, with 19 bases left between them. In DNA form, the CDR3 reads TGTGCCAGCAGCTTTCGGAGCGGCGAAGGAGGGAACACCATATATTTT. This encodes CASSFRSGEGGNTIYF.

The chain uses TRBV3-1 (or the pseudogene TRBV3-2) and TRBJ2-3, with D perhaps TRBD1 (5 bases). V dropped 5 bases and J dropped 4 bases, with 10 bases sitting between them. Germline V gene lookup returns CDR1 LGHDT and CDR2 YNNKEL (reference sequence). The CDR3 has 13 amino acids. The CDR3 region is CASSAGLPDTQYF. The CDR3 bases are TGTGCCAGCAGCGCAGGGTTACCAGATACGCAGTATTTT.

The V call is TRBV10-3, the J call TRBJ2-5, with TRBD2 as a possible D gene (7 bases). Germline V gives CDR1 ENHRY, CDR2 SYGVKD. The CDR3 consists of 15 residues. Trimming pared 3 bases from V and 4 bases from J, leaving 15 bases between. The CDR3 DNA sequence: TGTGCCATCAGTGACCCGCGGGAGACAGGAGAGACCCAGTACTTC. It encodes CAISDPRETGETQYF.

The chain has TRBV5-1 and TRBJ1-6; the D gene is possibly TRBD1 (6 bases). The germline V gene has CDR1 SGHRS and CDR2 YFSETQ. The CDR3 consists of 16 residues. The ends were cut back, 4 bases at V and 6 bases at J, with 17 bases in the middle. In nucleotides, the CDR3 is TGCGCCAGCAGCCTGGGACCCAGGGGAGGTAATTCACCCCTCCACTTT. This gives the protein CASSLGPRGGNSPLHF. The full variable domain, its missing parts supplied by reference TRBV5-1 and TRBJ1-6, is KAGVTQTPRYLIKTRGQQVTLSCSPISGHRSVSWYQQTPGQGLQFLFEYFSETQRNKGNFPGRFSGRQFSNSRSEMNVSTLELGDSALYLCASSLGPRGGNSPLHFGNGTRLTVT.

The chain recombines TRBV10-2 with TRBJ1-5; D unresolved. Trimming pared 4 bases from V and 0 bases from J, leaving 7 bases between. Germline-derived CDR1 and CDR2 are WSHSY and SAAADI. This CDR3 contains 14 residues. CDR3 DNA sequence: TGCGCCAGCAGTGGTATAGCTAGCAATCAGCCCCAGCATTTT. This gives the protein CASSGIASNQPQHF.

V gene TRBV19 combines with J gene TRBJ2-1; the D is unclear. Germline CDR1 reads LNHDA; CDR2 reads SQIVND (reference sequence). The CDR3 has 14 residues. The V end lost 0 bases, the J end lost 5 bases, and 8 bases lay between the germline ends. The CDR3 DNA reads TGTGCCAGTAGTATAGACCCCCGAAACAATGAGCAGTTCTTC. It encodes CASSIDPRNNEQFF. The complete variable domain, with remaining parts taken from reference TRBV19 and TRBJ2-1, reads DGGITQSPKYLFRKEGQNVTLSCEQNLNHDAMYWYRQDPGQGLRLIYYSQIVNDFQKGDIAEGYSVSREKKESFPLTVTSAQKNPTAFYLCASSIDPRNNEQFFGPGTRLTVL.

The J gene is TRBJ2-7, the V gene TRBV2, with TRBD2 identical over 7 bases. V trimming: 9 bases; J trimming: 7 bases; junction bases outside the gene matches: 12. This CDR3 is built from 13 residues. From germline, CDR1 is SNHLY and CDR2 FYNNEI. CDR3 sequence: CARGGTEDREQYF. CDR3 DNA sequence: TGTGCCAGGGGAGGGACGGAAGATAGGGAGCAGTACTTC.

The rearrangement links TRBV10-2 to TRBJ2-7; D gene unclear. The length of the CDR3 is 13 residues. CDR1 WSHSY and CDR2 SAAADI come from the germline V gene. The V end was cut by 3 bases, the J end by 1 base, with 7 bases between. The CDR3 nucleotides are TGCGCCAGCAGTGATTCGCGGTCCTACGAGCAGTACTTC. Translated, it gives CASSDSRSYEQYF.

The gene calls are TRBV14 and TRBJ1-6; 7 bases align to TRBD1. The CDR3 is made up of 15 amino acids. Looked up from germline, CDR1 is SGHDN and CDR2 is FVKESK. Germline trimming cut 3 bases from V and 6 bases from J; bases unmatched to any gene: 5. The CDR3 nucleotides read TGTGCCAGCAGCCATAATACAGGGGTTAATTCACCCCTCCACTTT. Protein product: CASSHNTGVNSPLHF.

The V gene is TRBV3-1 (or the pseudogene TRBV3-2), the J gene TRBJ2-2; perhaps TRBD2 as D (6 bases). Trimming took off 1 base at V and 7 bases at J, with 13 bases between the two ends. Germline V gives CDR1 LGHDT, CDR2 YNNKEL (reference sequence). This CDR3 comprises 15 residues. The CDR3 loop is CASSQAGLFIGELFF. In DNA form, the CDR3 reads TGTGCCAGCAGCCAAGCGGGACTCTTCATCGGGGAGCTGTTTTTT.

The chain uses TRBV28 and TRBJ2-1; a weak D match, TRBD2 (5 bases). V lost 8 bases and J lost 9, with 14 bases in between. The CDR3 is 12 residues long. From germline, CDR1 is MDHEN and CDR2 SYDVKM. This CDR3 is CASYGIEGEQFF. In nucleotides, the CDR3 is TGTGCCAGCTACGGAATTGAGGGTGAGCAGTTCTTC.

V and J are TRBV24-1 and TRBJ1-1; 9 bases fit TRBD1. The CDR3 length is 11 residues. V lost 11 bases and J lost 8; bases outside the gene matches: 5. CDR1 is KGHDR and CDR2 is SFDVKD in the germline V gene. The CDR3 DNA is TGTGCCAGCGGGACAGGGATGGAAGCTTTCTTT. Translated: CASGTGMEAFF.

The V call is TRBV27, the J call TRBJ2-6; no clear D gene. The V end was cut by 5 bases, the J end by 4 bases, with 9 bases between. The CDR3 extends over 14 amino acids. Germline V gene lookup returns CDR1 MNHEY and CDR2 SMNVEV (reference sequence). The CDR3 DNA is TGTGCCAGCAGTCCCCGATCAGGGGCCAACGTCCTGACTTTC. Its protein product is CASSPRSGANVLTF.

V and J are TRBV28 and TRBJ2-1; 10 nucleotides match TRBD2. Germline loops: CDR1 MDHEN, CDR2 SYDVKM. This CDR3 spans 16 amino acids. V lost 5 bases to trimming and J lost 7 bases; unmatched junction nucleotides: 11. DNA for the CDR3: TGTGCCAGCAGTACCCCCCTAGCGGGAGCAAAAAATGAGCAGTTCTTC. Translating it yields CASSTPLAGAKNEQFF.

This chain's CDR3 is CSVEGTARGGGYTF. The CDR3 DNA follows: TGCAGCGTTGAGGGGACGGCCCGGGGGGGTGGCTACACCTTC. The chain employs TRBV29-1 and TRBJ1-2; possible D gene TRBD1, 5 bases. The CDR3 runs 14 residues. Germline values: CDR1 SQVTM, CDR2 ANQGSEA. Trimming shortened V by 3 bases and J by 7 bases, and 18 bases separated the two germline ends.

The chain has TRBV7-6 and TRBJ2-5, with unresolved D. The CDR3 totals 11 residues. Germline loops: CDR1 SGHVS, CDR2 FNYEAQ. V lost 5 bases to trimming and J lost 7 bases, with 8 bases between them. CDR3 sequence: CASSESWTQYF. In DNA, the CDR3 is TGTGCCAGCAGCGAGAGTTGGACCCAGTACTTC.